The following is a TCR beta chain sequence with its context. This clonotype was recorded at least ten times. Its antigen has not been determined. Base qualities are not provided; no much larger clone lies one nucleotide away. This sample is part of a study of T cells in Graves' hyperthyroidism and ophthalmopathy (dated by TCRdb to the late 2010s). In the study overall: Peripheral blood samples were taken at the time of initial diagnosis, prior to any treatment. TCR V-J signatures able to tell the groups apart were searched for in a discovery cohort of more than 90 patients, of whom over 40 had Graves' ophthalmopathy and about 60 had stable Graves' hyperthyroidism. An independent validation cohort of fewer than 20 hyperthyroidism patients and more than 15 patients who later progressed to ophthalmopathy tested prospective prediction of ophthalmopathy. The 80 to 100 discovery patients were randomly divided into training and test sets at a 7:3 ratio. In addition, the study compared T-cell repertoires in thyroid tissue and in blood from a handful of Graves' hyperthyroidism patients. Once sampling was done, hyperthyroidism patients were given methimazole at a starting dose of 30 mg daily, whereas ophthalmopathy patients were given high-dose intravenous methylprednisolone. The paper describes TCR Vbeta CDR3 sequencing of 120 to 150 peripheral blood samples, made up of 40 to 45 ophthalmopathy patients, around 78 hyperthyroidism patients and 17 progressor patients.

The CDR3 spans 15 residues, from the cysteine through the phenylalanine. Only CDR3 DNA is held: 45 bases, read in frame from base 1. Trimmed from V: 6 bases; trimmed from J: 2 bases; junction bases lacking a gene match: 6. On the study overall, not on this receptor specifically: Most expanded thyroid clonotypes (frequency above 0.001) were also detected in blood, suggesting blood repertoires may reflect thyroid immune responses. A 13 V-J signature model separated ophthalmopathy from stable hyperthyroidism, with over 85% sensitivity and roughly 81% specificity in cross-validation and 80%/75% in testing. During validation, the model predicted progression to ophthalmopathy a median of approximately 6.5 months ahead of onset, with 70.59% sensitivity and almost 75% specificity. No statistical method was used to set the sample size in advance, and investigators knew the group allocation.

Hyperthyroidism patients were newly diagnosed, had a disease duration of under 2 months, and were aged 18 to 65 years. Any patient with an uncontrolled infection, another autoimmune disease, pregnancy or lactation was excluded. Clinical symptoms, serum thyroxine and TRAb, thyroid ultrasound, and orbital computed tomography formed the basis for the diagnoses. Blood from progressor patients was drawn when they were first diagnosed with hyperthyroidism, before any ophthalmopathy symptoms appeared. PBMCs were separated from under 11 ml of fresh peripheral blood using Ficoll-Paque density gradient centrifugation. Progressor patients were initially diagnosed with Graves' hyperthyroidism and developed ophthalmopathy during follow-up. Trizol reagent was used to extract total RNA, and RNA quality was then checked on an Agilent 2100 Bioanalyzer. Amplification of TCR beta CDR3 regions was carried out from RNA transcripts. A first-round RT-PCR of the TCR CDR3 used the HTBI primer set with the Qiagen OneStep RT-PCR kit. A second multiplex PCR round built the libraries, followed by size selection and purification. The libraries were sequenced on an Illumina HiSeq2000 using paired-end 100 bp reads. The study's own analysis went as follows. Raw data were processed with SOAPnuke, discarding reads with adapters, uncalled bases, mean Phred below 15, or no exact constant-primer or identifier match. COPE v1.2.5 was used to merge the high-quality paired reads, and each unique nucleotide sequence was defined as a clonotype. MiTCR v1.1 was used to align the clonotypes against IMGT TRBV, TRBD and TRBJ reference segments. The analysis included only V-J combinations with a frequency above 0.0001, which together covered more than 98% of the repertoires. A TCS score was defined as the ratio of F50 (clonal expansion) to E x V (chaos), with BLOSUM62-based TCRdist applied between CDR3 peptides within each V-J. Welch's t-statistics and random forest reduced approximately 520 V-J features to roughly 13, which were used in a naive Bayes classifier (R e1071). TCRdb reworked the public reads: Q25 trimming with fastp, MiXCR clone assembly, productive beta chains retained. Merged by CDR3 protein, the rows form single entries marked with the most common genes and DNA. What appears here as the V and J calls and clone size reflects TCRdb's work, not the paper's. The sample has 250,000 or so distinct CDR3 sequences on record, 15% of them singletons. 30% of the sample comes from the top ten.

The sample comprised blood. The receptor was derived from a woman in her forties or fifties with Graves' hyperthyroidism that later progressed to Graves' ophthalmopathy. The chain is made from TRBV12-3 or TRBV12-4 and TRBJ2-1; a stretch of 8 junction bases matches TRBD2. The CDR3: CASSFNGRAYNEQFF. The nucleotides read TGTGCCAGCAGCTTCAACGGGAGGGCCTACAATGAGCAGTTCTTC.